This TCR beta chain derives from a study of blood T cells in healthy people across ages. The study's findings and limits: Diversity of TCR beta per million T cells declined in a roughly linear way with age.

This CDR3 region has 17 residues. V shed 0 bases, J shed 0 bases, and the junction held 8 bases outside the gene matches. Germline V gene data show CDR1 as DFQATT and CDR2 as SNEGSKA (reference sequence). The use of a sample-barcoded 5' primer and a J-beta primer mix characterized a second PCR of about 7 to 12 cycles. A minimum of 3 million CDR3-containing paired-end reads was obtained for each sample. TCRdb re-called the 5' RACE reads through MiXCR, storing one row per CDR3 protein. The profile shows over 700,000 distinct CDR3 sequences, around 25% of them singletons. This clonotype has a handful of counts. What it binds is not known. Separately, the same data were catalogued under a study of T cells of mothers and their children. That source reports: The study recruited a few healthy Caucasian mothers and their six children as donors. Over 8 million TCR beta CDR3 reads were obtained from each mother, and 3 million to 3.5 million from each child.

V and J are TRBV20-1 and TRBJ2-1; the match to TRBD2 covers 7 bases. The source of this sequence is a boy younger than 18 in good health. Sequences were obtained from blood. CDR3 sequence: CSARDLSGGSSYNEQFF. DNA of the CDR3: TGCAGTGCTAGAGATCTCTCGGGGGGAAGCTCCTACAATGAGCAGTTCTTC.